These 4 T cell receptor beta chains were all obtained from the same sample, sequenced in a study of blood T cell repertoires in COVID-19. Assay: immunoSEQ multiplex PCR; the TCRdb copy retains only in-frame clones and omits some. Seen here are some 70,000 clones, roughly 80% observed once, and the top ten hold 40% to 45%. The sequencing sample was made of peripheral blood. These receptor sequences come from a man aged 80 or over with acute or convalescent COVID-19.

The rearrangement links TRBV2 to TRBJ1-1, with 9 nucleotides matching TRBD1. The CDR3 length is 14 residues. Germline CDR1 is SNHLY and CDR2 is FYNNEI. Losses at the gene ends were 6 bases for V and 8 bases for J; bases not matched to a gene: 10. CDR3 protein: CASSDSGTGNEAFF. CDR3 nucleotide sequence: TGTGCCAGCAGCGATTCCGGGACAGGGAACGAAGCTTTCTTT.

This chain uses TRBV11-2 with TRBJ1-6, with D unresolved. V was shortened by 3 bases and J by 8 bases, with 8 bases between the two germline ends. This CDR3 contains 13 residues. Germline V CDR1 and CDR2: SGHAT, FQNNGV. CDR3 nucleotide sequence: TGTGCCAGCAGCTTGGCTGAGGATTCACCCCTCCACTTT. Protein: CASSLAEDSPLHF.

The CDR3 protein is CSAPRGLGTDTQYF. The CDR3 DNA reads as TGCAGCGCCCCGCGGGGGTTGGGCACAGATACGCAGTATTTT. V gene TRBV29-1 combines with J gene TRBJ2-3; TRBD2 aligns across 7 bases. Germline assignment: CDR1 SQVTM and CDR2 ANQGSEA. Trimming took 7 bases from V and 1 from J; bases not matched to a gene: 8. This CDR3 is built from 14 residues.

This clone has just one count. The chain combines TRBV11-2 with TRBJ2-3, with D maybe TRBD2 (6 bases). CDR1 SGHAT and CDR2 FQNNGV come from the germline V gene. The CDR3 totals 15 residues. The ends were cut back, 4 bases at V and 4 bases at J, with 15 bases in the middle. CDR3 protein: CASSSTGTLADTQYF. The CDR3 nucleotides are TGTGCCAGCAGCTCGACCGGGACTCTCGCAGATACGCAGTATTTT.